This TCR beta chain was sequenced during a study of blood T cell repertoires in COVID-19. Whole-study context: Acute-phase and convalescent COVID-19 samples originated in the United States, Italy and Spain. T cells, B-cell-depleted T cells, or PBMCs provided the cDNA or gDNA that served as material.

In the source study's methods: Nucleated cell counts were estimated from reference gene primer amplification. Clones were read by immunoSEQ multiplex PCR, and TCRdb kept only the in-frame ones, dropping some. V and J calls and clone size come straight from that table; D and trimming were deduced from the DNA. In the table there are 45,000 to 55,000 clones, roughly 91% of which are singletons. This CDR3 contains 13 residues. Germline lookup yields CDR1 MDHEN and CDR2 SYDVKM. Trimming removed 7 bases from V and 8 bases from J, with 16 bases in between. The source of this sequence is a man over 45 with active COVID-19. V usage is TRBV28 and J usage is TRBJ2-3, with D tentatively TRBD2 (6 bases). Sample: peripheral blood. CDR3 loop: CASTPGPGGTQYF. For the CDR3, the DNA is TGTGCCAGCACCCCCGGCCCCGGGGGTACGCAGTATTTT.